This T cell receptor (beta chain) originates from a study of shared T cell receptors in the human thymus. TCRdb's table, derived via immunoSEQ multiplex PCR, lists solely in-frame clones and lacks some. The table includes approximately 660,000 clones, around 89% detected once. Separately, the same data were catalogued under a study of human thymus T cells. That study adds: Resections that were taken during corrective heart surgery supplied the thymus tissue.

This receptor was taken from a boy in the first two years of life with a congenital heart defect. The specimen sequenced was thymocytes.

The CDR3 protein is CASSRHPLAGVDTQYF. The CDR3 bases are TGTGCCAGCAGCCGGCATCCGCTAGCGGGAGTCGATACGCAGTATTTT. This sequence joins TRBV14 and TRBJ2-3, with TRBD2 identical over 10 bases. V dropped 4 bases and J dropped 6; count of bases not matched to a gene: 10. From germline, CDR1 is SGHDN and CDR2 FVKESK. The CDR3 is made up of 16 amino acids.